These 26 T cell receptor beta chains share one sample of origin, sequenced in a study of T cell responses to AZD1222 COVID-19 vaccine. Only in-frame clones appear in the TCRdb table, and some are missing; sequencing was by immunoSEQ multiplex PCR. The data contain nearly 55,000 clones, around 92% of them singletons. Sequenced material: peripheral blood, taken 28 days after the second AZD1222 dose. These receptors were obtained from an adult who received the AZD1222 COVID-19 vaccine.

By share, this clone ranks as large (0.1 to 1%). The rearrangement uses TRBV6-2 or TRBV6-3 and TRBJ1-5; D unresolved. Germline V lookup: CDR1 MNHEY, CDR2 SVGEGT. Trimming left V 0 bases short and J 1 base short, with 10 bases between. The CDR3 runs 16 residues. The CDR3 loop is CASSYSALLSNQPQHF. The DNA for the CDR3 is TGTGCCAGCAGTTACTCTGCGTTGTTAAGCAATCAGCCCCAGCATTTT.

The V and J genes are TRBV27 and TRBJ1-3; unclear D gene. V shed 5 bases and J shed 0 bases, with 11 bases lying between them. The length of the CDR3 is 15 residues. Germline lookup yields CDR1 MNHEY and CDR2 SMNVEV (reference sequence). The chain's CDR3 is CASSPVGGSGNTIYF. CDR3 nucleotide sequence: TGTGCCAGCAGTCCCGTGGGAGGCTCTGGAAACACCATATATTTT.

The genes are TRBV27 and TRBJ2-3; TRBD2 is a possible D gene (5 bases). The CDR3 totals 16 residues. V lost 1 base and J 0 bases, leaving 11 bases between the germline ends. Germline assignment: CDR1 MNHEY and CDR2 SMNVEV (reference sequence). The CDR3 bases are TGTGCCAGCAGTTTATTGGGTCGGACTAGCACAGATACGCAGTATTTT. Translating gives CASSLLGRTSTDTQYF.

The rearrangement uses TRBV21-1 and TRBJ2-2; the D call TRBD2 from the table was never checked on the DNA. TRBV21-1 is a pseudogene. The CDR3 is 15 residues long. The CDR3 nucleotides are TGTGCCAGCAGCAAAGGGAGGCTCAACACCGGGGAGCTGTTTTTT. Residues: CASSKGRLNTGELFF.

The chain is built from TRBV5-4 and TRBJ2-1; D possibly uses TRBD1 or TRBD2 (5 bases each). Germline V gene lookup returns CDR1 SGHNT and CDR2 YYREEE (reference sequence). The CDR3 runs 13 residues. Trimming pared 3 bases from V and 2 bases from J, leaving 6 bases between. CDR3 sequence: CASSWDPYNEQFF. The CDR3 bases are TGTGCCAGCAGCTGGGACCCCTACAATGAGCAGTTCTTC.

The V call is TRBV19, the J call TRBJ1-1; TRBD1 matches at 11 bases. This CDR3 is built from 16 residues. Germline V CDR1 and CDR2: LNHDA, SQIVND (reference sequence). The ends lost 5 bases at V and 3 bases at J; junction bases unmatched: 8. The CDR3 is CASSPSPGQGDTEAFF. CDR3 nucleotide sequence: TGTGCCAGTAGTCCCTCCCCGGGACAGGGGGACACTGAAGCTTTCTTT.

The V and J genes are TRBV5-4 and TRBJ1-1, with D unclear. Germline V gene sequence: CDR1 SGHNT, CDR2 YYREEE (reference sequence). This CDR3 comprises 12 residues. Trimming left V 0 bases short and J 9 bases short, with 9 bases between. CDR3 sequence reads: CASSLVGKQAFF. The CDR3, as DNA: TGTGCCAGCAGCTTGGTAGGGAAGCAAGCTTTCTTT. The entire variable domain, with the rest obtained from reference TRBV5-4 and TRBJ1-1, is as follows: ETGVTQSPTHLIKTRGQQVTLRCSSQSGHNTVSWYQQALGQGPQFIFQYYREEENGRGNFPPRFSGLQFPNYSSELNVNALELDDSALYLCASSLVGKQAFFGQGTRLTVV.

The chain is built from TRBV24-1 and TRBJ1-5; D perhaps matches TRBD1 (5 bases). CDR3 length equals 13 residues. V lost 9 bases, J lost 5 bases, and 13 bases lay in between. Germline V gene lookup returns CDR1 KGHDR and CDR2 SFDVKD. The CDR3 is CATSSRDDQPQHF. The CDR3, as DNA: TGTGCCACCTCCTCCAGGGATGATCAGCCCCAGCATTTT.

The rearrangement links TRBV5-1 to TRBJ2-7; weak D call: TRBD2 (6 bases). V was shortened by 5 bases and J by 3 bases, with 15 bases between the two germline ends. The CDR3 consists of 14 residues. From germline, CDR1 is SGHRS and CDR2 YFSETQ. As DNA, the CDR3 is TGCGCCAGCAGTCCGGAGGGGTCTGGCTACGAGCAGTACTTC. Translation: CASSPEGSGYEQYF.

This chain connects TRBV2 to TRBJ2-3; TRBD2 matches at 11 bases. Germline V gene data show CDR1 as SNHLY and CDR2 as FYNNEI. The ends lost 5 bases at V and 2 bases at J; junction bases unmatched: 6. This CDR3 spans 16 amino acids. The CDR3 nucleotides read TGTGCCAGCAGTATCCGACTAGCGGGACCCACAGATACGCAGTATTTT. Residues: CASSIRLAGPTDTQYF.

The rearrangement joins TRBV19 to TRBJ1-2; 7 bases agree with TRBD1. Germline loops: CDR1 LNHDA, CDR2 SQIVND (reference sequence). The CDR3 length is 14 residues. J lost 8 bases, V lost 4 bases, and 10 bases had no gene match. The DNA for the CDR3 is TGTGCCAGTAGTAGAGGGACAGTGTCGGAGGGCTACACCTTC. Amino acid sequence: CASSRGTVSEGYTF.

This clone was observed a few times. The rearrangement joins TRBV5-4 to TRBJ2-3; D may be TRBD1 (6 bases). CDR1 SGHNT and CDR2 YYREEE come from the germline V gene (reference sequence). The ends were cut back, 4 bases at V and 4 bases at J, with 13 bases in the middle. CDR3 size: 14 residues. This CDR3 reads CASSPARTADTQYF. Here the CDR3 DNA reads TGTGCCAGCAGCCCCGCTCGGACAGCAGATACGCAGTATTTT.

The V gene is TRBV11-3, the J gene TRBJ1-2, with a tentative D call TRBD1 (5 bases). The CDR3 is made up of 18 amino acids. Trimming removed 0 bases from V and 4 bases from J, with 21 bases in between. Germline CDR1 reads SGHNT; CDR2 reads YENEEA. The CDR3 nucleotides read TGTGCCAGCAGCTTAGATCGTGAAGGGCACAGGTGGGGCTATGGCTACACCTTC. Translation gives CASSLDREGHRWGYGYTF. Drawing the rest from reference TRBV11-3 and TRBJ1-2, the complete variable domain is EAGVVQSPRYKIIEKKQPVAFWCNPISGHNTLYWYLQNLGQGPELLIRYENEEAVDDSQLPKDRFSAERLKGVDSTLKIQPAELGDSAVYLCASSLDREGHRWGYGYTFGSGTRLTVV.

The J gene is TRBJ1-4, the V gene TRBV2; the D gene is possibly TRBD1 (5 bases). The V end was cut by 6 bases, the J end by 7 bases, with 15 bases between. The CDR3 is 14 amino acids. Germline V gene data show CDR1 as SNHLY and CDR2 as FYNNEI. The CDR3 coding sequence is TGTGCCAGCAGCGAGCAGGGTTTAGTTGAAAAACTGTTTTTT. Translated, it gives CASSEQGLVEKLFF.

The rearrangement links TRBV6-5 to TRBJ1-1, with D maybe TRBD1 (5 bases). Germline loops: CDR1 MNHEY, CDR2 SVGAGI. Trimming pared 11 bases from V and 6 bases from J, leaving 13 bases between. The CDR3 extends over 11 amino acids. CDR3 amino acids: CASGYNAEAFF. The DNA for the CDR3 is TGTGCCTCAGGGTATAATGCTGAAGCTTTCTTT.

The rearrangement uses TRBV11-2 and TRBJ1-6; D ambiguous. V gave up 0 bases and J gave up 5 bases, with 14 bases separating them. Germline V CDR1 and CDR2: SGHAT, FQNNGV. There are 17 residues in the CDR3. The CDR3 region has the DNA TGTGCCAGCAGCTTAGACCCGGCCGCAGCCAATAATTCACCCCTCCACTTT. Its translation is CASSLDPAAANNSPLHF.

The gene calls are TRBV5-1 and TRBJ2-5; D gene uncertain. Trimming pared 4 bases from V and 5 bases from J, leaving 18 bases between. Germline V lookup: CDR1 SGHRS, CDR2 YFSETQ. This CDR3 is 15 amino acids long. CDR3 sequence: CASSPVEGSGETQYF. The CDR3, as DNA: TGCGCCAGCAGCCCGGTGGAAGGCTCCGGGGAGACCCAGTACTTC. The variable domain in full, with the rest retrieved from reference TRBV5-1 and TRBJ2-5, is KAGVTQTPRYLIKTRGQQVTLSCSPISGHRSVSWYQQTPGQGLQFLFEYFSETQRNKGNFPGRFSGRQFSNSRSEMNVSTLELGDSALYLCASSPVEGSGETQYFGPGTRLLVL.

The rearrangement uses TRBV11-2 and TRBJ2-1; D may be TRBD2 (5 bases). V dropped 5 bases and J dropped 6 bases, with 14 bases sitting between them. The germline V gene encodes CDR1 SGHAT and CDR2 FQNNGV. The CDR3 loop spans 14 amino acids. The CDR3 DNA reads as TGTGCCAGCAGCCCGGTGAGGGCCGGCAATGAGCAGTTCTTC. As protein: CASSPVRAGNEQFF.

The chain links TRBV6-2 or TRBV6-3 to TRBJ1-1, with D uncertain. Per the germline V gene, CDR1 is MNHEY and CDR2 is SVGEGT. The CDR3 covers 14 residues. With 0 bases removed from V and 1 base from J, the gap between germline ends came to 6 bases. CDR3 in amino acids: CASSYSQRNTEAFF. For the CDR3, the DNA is TGTGCCAGCAGTTACTCACAGAGGAACACTGAAGCTTTCTTT.

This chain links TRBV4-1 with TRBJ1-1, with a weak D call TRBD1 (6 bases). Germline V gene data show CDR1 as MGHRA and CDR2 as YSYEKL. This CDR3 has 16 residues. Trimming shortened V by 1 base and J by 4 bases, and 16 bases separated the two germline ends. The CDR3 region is CASSQGGTRPFTEAFF. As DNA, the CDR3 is TGCGCCAGCAGCCAAGGGGGGACAAGGCCCTTCACTGAAGCTTTCTTT.

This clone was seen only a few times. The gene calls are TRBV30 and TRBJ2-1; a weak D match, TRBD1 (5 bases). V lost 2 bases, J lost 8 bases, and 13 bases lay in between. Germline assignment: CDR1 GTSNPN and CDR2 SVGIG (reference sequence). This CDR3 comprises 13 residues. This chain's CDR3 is CAWSLAGLDEQFF. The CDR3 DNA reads TGTGCCTGGAGTTTGGCAGGGCTGGATGAGCAGTTCTTC.

The CDR3 loop reads CASSRSGPSANEQFF. The CDR3 region has the DNA TGCGCCAGCAGTCGGAGCGGGCCTTCCGCCAATGAGCAGTTCTTC. The rearrangement links TRBV4-1 to TRBJ2-1; D is perhaps TRBD2 (6 bases). The germline gives CDR1 MGHRA, CDR2 YSYEKL. The V gene lost 6 bases and the J gene lost 6 bases, with 18 bases spanning the gap. The CDR3 covers 15 residues.

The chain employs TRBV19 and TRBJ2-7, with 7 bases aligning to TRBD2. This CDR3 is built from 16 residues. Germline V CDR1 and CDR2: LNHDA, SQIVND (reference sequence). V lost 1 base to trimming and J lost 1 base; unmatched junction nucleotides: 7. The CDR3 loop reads CASSIGAGEGSYEQYF. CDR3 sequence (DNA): TGTGCCAGTAGTATAGGTGCCGGGGAGGGGTCCTACGAGCAGTACTTC.

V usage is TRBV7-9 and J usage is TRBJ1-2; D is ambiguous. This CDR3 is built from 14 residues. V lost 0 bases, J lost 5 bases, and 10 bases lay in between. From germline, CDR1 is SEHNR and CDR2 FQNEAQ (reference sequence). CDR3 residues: CASSLALPTYGYTF. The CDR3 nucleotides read TGTGCCAGCAGCTTAGCTCTGCCGACTTATGGCTACACCTTC.

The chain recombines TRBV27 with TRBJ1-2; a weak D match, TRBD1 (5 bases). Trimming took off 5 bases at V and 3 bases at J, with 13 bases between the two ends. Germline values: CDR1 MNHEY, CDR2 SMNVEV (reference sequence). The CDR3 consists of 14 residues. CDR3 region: CASSGRANYYGYTF. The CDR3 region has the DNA TGTGCCAGCAGTGGCAGGGCGAACTACTATGGCTACACCTTC.

In DNA, the CDR3 is TGTGCCAGTAGTACGCAGGGCGGCACTGAAGCTTTCTTT. This sequence encodes CASSTQGGTEAFF. The V gene is TRBV19, the J gene TRBJ1-1; weak D call: TRBD1 (5 bases). Per the germline V gene, CDR1 is LNHDA and CDR2 is SQIVND (reference sequence). Trimming left V 4 bases short and J 4 bases short, with 10 bases between. This CDR3 contains 13 residues.